This record covers a single T cell receptor beta chain. The CDR3 has 15 amino acids. V was cut by 4 bases and J by 0 bases, with 13 bases left in between. Germline assignment: CDR1 SGHNT and CDR2 YYREEE (reference sequence). Data came from immunoSEQ multiplex PCR; TCRdb stores just in-frame clones and leaves some out. Among some 69,000 clones listed, about 90% were seen once. This entry is derived from a study of blood T cell repertoires in COVID-19. This rearrangement joins TRBV5-4 to TRBJ1-2; perhaps TRBD1 as D (5 bases). Sequenced material: peripheral blood. The source of this sequence is a man over 45 with COVID-19, enrolled during active disease. The CDR3 loop is CASSPQTESNYGYTF. The CDR3 DNA reads as TGTGCCAGCAGCCCGCAGACAGAATCTAACTATGGCTACACCTTC.